A single sample gave rise to the 26 T cell receptor beta chains below, sequenced in a study of beta chain features in type 1 diabetes. Since all of the isolated RNA was reverse transcribed, expressed TCRB transcripts were what got sequenced. The assay was immunoSEQ multiplex PCR, and TCRdb's table has in-frame clones only and misses some. The sample has about 150,000 clones; approximately 10% are singletons. The sample taken for sequencing was central memory CD4+ T cells from blood. These receptors were taken from a man aged 18 to 35 in good health.

This clone was seen a few times. The V gene is TRBV4-2, the J gene TRBJ2-7; a weak D match, TRBD2 (7 bases). The CDR3 sequence is 15 residues long. V was trimmed by 6 bases and J by 5 bases, leaving 20 bases between them. The germline V gene encodes CDR1 LGHNA and CDR2 YNFKEQ. The CDR3 reads CASRPRGGALDEQYF. In nucleotides, the CDR3 is TGTGCCAGCAGGCCTAGAGGGGGGGCCTTAGACGAGCAGTACTTC.

This clone came up a few times. This chain joins TRBV7-2 and TRBJ1-1; no reliable D call. The CDR3 extends over 15 amino acids. The germline gives CDR1 SGHTA, CDR2 FQGNSA. The V gene lost 1 base and the J gene lost 0 bases, with 9 bases spanning the gap. In nucleotides, the CDR3 is TGTGCCAGCAGCTTAGAACATCTCCTGAACACTGAAGCTTTCTTT. Residues: CASSLEHLLNTEAFF.

This clone was seen at least ten times. This chain links TRBV18 with TRBJ1-4, with 9 bases identical to TRBD1. This CDR3 has 18 amino acids. Germline CDR1 is KGHSH and CDR2 is LQKENI. The trim removed 5 bases at V and 4 bases at J, leaving 14 bases unmatched. CDR3 amino acids: CASSASGQGISFNEKLFF. CDR3 nucleotides: TGTGCCAGCTCAGCATCGGGACAGGGAATTTCCTTTAATGAAAAACTGTTTTTT. Full variable domain (remainder filled in from reference TRBV18 and TRBJ1-4): NAGVMQNPRHLVRRRGQEARLRCSPMKGHSHVYWYRQLPEEGLKFMVYLQKENIIDESGMPKERFSAEFPKEGPSILRIQQVVRGDSAAYFCASSASGQGISFNEKLFFGSGTQLSVL.

This clone showed up just a few times. The chain has TRBV28 and TRBJ2-1; 9 positions agree with TRBD2. This CDR3 has 12 residues. The trim removed 6 bases at V and 15 bases at J, leaving 9 bases unmatched. Germline CDR1 reads MDHEN; CDR2 reads SYDVKM. The DNA of the CDR3 is TGTGCCAGCAGCGCCGGGACTAGCCAGTCGTTCTTC. Translating gives CASSAGTSQSFF.

The chain links TRBV5-1 to TRBJ2-6; D gene unclear. The germline V gene encodes CDR1 SGHRS and CDR2 YFSETQ. CDR3 size: 16 residues. V was cut by 4 bases and J by 0 bases, with 11 bases left in between. CDR3 residues: CASSQTTDSGANVLTF. CDR3 DNA sequence: TGCGCCAGCAGCCAAACAACGGACTCTGGGGCCAACGTCCTGACTTTC.

In its sample, this clone was seen a few times. The J gene is TRBJ2-5, the V gene TRBV5-4; 10 bases match TRBD2. Germline CDR1 SGHNT, CDR2 YYREEE (reference sequence). The CDR3 covers 16 residues. Trimming at V came to 2 bases and at J to 6 bases, leaving 10 bases not matched to a gene. CDR3 in DNA: TGTGCCAGCAGCTTATCTAGCGGGAGCGCGGGTCAGACCCAGTACTTC. This codes for CASSLSSGSAGQTQYF.

The genes are TRBV5-6 and TRBJ2-7; maybe TRBD1 (5 bases). The CDR3 consists of 13 residues. Trimming shortened V by 5 bases and J by 3 bases, and 12 bases separated the two germline ends. Germline CDR1 SGHDT, CDR2 YYEEEE. The CDR3 loop reads CASRAPGIYEQYF. The CDR3 DNA reads TGTGCCAGCAGAGCTCCAGGGATCTACGAGCAGTACTTC. Based on the CDR3 plus reference TRBV5-6 and TRBJ2-7, the full variable domain is DAGVTQSPTHLIKTRGQQVTLRCSPKSGHDTVSWYQQALGQGPQFIFQYYEEEERQRGNFPDRFSGHQFPNYSSELNVNALLLGDSALYLCASRAPGIYEQYFGPGTRLTVT.

The chain recombines TRBV2 with TRBJ2-7, with D possibly TRBD1 on 6 matching bases. V lost 6 bases, J lost 0 bases, and 9 bases lay in between. Germline assignment: CDR1 SNHLY and CDR2 FYNNEI. The CDR3 loop spans 13 amino acids. Written as DNA, the CDR3 is TGTGCCAGCAGACGGGACACCTCCTACGAGCAGTACTTC. This gives the protein CASRRDTSYEQYF.

V and J are TRBV7-3 and TRBJ2-3, with 13 positions matching TRBD2. V trimming: 5 bases; J trimming: 3 bases; junction bases outside the gene matches: 5. Germline-derived CDR1 and CDR2 are SGHTA and FQGTGA. The CDR3 extends over 16 amino acids. The CDR3, as DNA: TGTGCCAGCAGCCTCGGACTAGCGGGAGAGACAGATACGCAGTATTTT. This translates into CASSLGLAGETDTQYF.

This clone was found a few times. The J gene is TRBJ2-2, the V gene TRBV7-2; no firm D call. Germline-derived CDR1 and CDR2 are SGHTA and FQGNSA. There are 13 residues in the CDR3. V lost 2 bases and J 0 bases, leaving 1 base between the germline ends. CDR3 region: CASSLSNTGELFF. In DNA form, the CDR3 reads TGTGCCAGCAGCTTATCGAACACCGGGGAGCTGTTTTTT.

The chain combines TRBV14 with TRBJ2-1, with TRBD1 matching over 9 bases. Looked up from germline, CDR1 is SGHDN and CDR2 is FVKESK. The CDR3 totals 16 residues. The V gene end was trimmed by 2 bases and the J gene end by 6 bases; junction bases not matched to a gene: 8. CDR3 in amino acids: CASSQRGTGIFNEQFF. CDR3 bases: TGTGCCAGCAGCCAACGCGGGACAGGGATTTTCAATGAGCAGTTCTTC.

The rearrangement joins TRBV29-1 to TRBJ2-1; weak D call: TRBD2 (6 bases). V was pared by 3 bases and J by 5 bases, with 14 bases between. In germline, CDR1 is SQVTM, CDR2 ANQGSEA. This CDR3 is 14 amino acids long. The chain's CDR3 is CSVERGHPHNEQFF. Here the CDR3 DNA reads TGCAGCGTTGAGCGGGGCCACCCTCACAATGAGCAGTTCTTC.

In its sample, this clone was seen a few times. The V call is TRBV6-6, the J call TRBJ2-3; D uncertain. V was pared by 4 bases and J by 6 bases, with 8 bases between. The CDR3 has 12 amino acids. Looked up from germline, CDR1 is MNHNY and CDR2 is SVGAGI (reference sequence). CDR3 amino acids: CASSSSADTQYF. The CDR3 bases are TGTGCCAGCAGTTCCTCGGCGGATACGCAGTATTTT.

The rearrangement joins TRBV9 to TRBJ1-1; no definite D call. CDR3 length equals 15 residues. Per the germline V gene, CDR1 is SGDLS and CDR2 is YYNGEE. V shed 6 bases and J shed 0 bases, with 15 bases lying between them. CDR3 loop: CASTRTASLNTEAFF. The CDR3 bases are TGTGCCAGCACCAGGACGGCAAGTCTGAACACTGAAGCTTTCTTT.

The CDR3 loop reads CASSTSGRTDTQYF. CDR3 sequence (DNA): TGTGCCAGCAGCACTAGCGGGAGGACAGATACGCAGTATTTT. The chain couples TRBV7-2 to TRBJ2-3; 12 nucleotides line up with TRBD2. Germline CDR1 SGHTA, CDR2 FQGNSA. This CDR3 contains 14 residues. Trimming took 5 bases from V and 3 from J; bases not matched to a gene: 0.

In its sample, this clone was seen a few times. J is TRBJ2-1 and V is TRBV4-2; 7 nucleotides line up with TRBD2. With 1 base clipped from V and 4 bases from J, the junction kept 4 bases outside the gene matches. The CDR3 is made up of 15 amino acids. The V gene's germline CDR1 is LGHNA and CDR2 YNFKEQ. In DNA, the CDR3 is TGTGCCAGCAGCCAAGGGGCTAGCGGATACAATGAGCAGTTCTTC. Its translation: CASSQGASGYNEQFF.

In its sample, this clone was seen a few times. The rearrangement links TRBV5-4 to TRBJ1-5; D may be TRBD1 (5 bases). There are 12 residues in the CDR3. V was clipped by 2 bases and J by 5 bases, with 5 bases between them. The germline gives CDR1 SGHNT, CDR2 YYREEE (reference sequence). The CDR3 sequence is CASSFRDQPQHF. CDR3 DNA: TGTGCCAGCAGCTTCAGGGATCAGCCCCAGCATTTT. Variable domain in full (rest from reference TRBV5-4 and TRBJ1-5): ETGVTQSPTHLIKTRGQQVTLRCSSQSGHNTVSWYQQALGQGPQFIFQYYREEENGRGNFPPRFSGLQFPNYSSELNVNALELDDSALYLCASSFRDQPQHFGDGTRLSIL.

This clone appeared a few times. The rearrangement links TRBV7-3 to TRBJ1-2; D is undetermined. With 2 bases removed from V and 0 bases from J, the gap between germline ends came to 13 bases. The CDR3 sequence is 16 residues long. CDR1 and CDR2 (germline): SGHTA, FQGTGA. In DNA, the CDR3 is TGTGCCAGCAGCTTACCGGTAGGGTCCACTAACTATGGCTACACCTTC. This encodes CASSLPVGSTNYGYTF.

The chain uses TRBV19 and TRBJ2-1, with D possibly TRBD2 on 6 matching bases. CDR3 size: 16 residues. Germline lookup yields CDR1 LNHDA and CDR2 SQIVND (reference sequence). V lost 6 bases, J lost 7 bases, and 22 bases lay in between. CDR3 sequence: CASRRSRSEEGNEQFF. CDR3 nucleotide sequence: TGTGCCAGTAGGCGTTCGAGGAGTGAGGAGGGAAATGAGCAGTTCTTC.

A few counts support this clone. J is TRBJ1-1 and V is TRBV28, with D perhaps TRBD1 (5 bases). The CDR3 runs to 13 residues. V lost 5 bases and J 6 bases, leaving 13 bases between the germline ends. The germline V gene has CDR1 MDHEN and CDR2 SYDVKM. CDR3 in amino acids: CASSLSKQAEAFF. CDR3 DNA: TGTGCCAGCAGTCTTAGCAAACAGGCTGAAGCTTTCTTT.

The chain recombines TRBV7-2 with TRBJ2-4; no clear D gene. Germline V gives CDR1 SGHTA, CDR2 FQGNSA. The CDR3 extends over 12 amino acids. The germline V and J ends were trimmed by 2 bases and 6 bases, with 5 bases remaining between them. The CDR3 here is CASSLNTNIQYF. Written as DNA, the CDR3 is TGTGCCAGCAGCTTAAACACAAACATTCAGTACTTC. Drawing the rest from reference TRBV7-2 and TRBJ2-4, the complete variable domain is GAGVSQSPSNKVTEKGKDVELRCDPISGHTALYWYRQSLGQGLEFLIYFQGNSAPDKSGLPSDRFSAERTGGSVSTLTIQRTQQEDSAVYLCASSLNTNIQYFGAGTRLSVL.

This clone has more than one count but fewer than ten. This chain links TRBV30 with TRBJ2-3; a weak D match, TRBD2 (6 bases). The CDR3 is 14 amino acids. In germline, CDR1 is GTSNPN, CDR2 SVGIG (reference sequence). V lost 0 bases, J lost 1 base, and 8 bases lay in between. CDR3 residues: CAWSVGGGTDTQYF. The CDR3 nucleotides are TGTGCCTGGAGTGTAGGAGGGGGCACAGATACGCAGTATTTT.

The V call is TRBV7-3, the J call TRBJ2-3; a weak D match, TRBD1 (5 bases). Germline-derived CDR1 and CDR2 are SGHTA and FQGTGA. The CDR3 is 14 residues long. The germline V and J ends were trimmed by 5 bases and 3 bases, with 12 bases remaining between them. CDR3 residues: CASSPGSRTDTQYF. CDR3 DNA sequence: TGTGCCAGCAGCCCAGGGTCTCGGACAGATACGCAGTATTTT.

V and J are TRBV28 and TRBJ1-1; 7 nucleotides line up with TRBD1. With V trimmed by 8 bases and J by 3 bases, 15 bases remained unmatched. Per the germline V gene, CDR1 is MDHEN and CDR2 is SYDVKM. CDR3 length: 16 amino acids. The DNA of the CDR3 is TGTGCCAGCTTTTACAGAAAGGGGGCTAGGGACACTGAAGCTTTCTTT. Translation gives CASFYRKGARDTEAFF.

This clone was seen more than once but under ten times. The genes are TRBV2 and TRBJ2-1; D perhaps matches TRBD1 (6 bases). V was pared by 6 bases and J by 6 bases, with 15 bases between. Germline-derived CDR1 and CDR2 are SNHLY and FYNNEI. The CDR3 totals 14 residues. The CDR3 DNA reads TGTGCCAGCAGCAGAGACAGGAATGGCAATGAGCAGTTCTTC. This encodes CASSRDRNGNEQFF. The full variable domain, in which reference TRBV2 and TRBJ2-1 provide the parts outside the CDR3, is EPEVTQTPSHQVTQMGQEVILRCVPISNHLYFYWYRQILGQKVEFLVSFYNNEISEKSEIFDDQFSVERPDGSNFTLKIRSTKLEDSAMYFCASSRDRNGNEQFFGPGTRLTVL.

This clone was picked up a small number of times. The chain is built from TRBV18 and TRBJ1-2; D is possibly TRBD1 (6 bases). The CDR3 spans 13 residues. V lost 3 bases, J lost 3 bases, and 8 bases lay in between. CDR1 and CDR2 from the germline V gene are KGHSH and LQKENI. DNA for the CDR3: TGTGCCAGCTCACCCAGACAGGACTATGGCTACACCTTC. It translates to CASSPRQDYGYTF. Full variable domain (missing parts from reference TRBV18 and TRBJ1-2): NAGVMQNPRHLVRRRGQEARLRCSPMKGHSHVYWYRQLPEEGLKFMVYLQKENIIDESGMPKERFSAEFPKEGPSILRIQQVVRGDSAAYFCASSPRQDYGYTFGSGTRLTVV.